Listed below are T cell receptor beta chains from one sample, sequenced in a study of T cells in Graves' hyperthyroidism and ophthalmopathy. TCRdb itself ran the multiplex PCR reads through MiXCR, one entry per CDR3 protein. The sample carries 550,000 to 600,000 distinct CDR3 sequences, approximately 15% recorded once. Input material: blood. Every receptor here comes from a woman aged 18-30 years with Graves' ophthalmopathy. The CDR3 runs from the conserved cysteine through the conserved F or W. D genes are given only for firm matches. Size tells how often a clone was seen (once, few, many) or the class of an expanded clone, and some rows leave it out.

j_call d_call v_call clone_size cdr3_nt cdr3_aa
TRBJ2-7 - TRBV19 many TGTGCCAGTACCCCCAGATTCGAGAGCTCCTACGAGCAGTACTTC CASTPRFESSYEQYF
TRBJ2-7 - TRBV2 many TGTGCCAACAGGCGGGTTAGTTACGAGCAGTACTTC CANRRVSYEQYF
TRBJ2-5 - TRBV11-3 - TGTGCCAGCAGCTTAGGAGGCTCCGCGAAGGAGACCCAGTACTTC CASSLGGSAKETQYF
TRBJ1-1 TRBD1 TRBV12-3/TRBV12-4 - TGTGCCAGCAGTAAACAACCGGGTGACAGGGGCTGGTCGGAAAGGGATGAAGCTTTCTTT CASSKQPGDRGWSERDEAFF
TRBJ2-3 TRBD2 TRBV5-1 many TGCGCCAGCAGCCCCCAAGCGGGGACGATCACAGATACGCAGTATTTT CASSPQAGTITDTQYF
TRBJ1-2 TRBD1 TRBV25-1 - TGTGCCAGCGAACTCAGGGGGCGTCCCTATGGCTACACCTTC CASELRGRPYGYTF
TRBJ2-3 - TRBV3-1 many TGTGCCAGCAGCCGGGACCCATCCACAGATACGCAGTATTTT CASSRDPSTDTQYF
TRBJ1-4 - TRBV15 few TGTGCCACCAGCAGATCGCGGTTGGCATCGCATAATGAAAAACTGTTTTTT CATSRSRLASHNEKLFF
TRBJ2-1 TRBD2 TRBV6-2/TRBV6-3 many TGTGCCAGCAGTTATCGGATCGGACTAGCGGCCTCCTACAATGAGCAGTTCTTC CASSYRIGLAASYNEQFF
TRBJ2-6 - TRBV13 many TGTGCCAGCAGCTTAGCGTCTGGGGCCAACGTCCTGACTTTC CASSLASGANVLTF
TRBJ2-1 TRBD2 TRBV6-1 few TGTGCCAGCATCCCTACCGTGGGACTAGCGGGGCAAGGGGGGTCGGATGAGCAGTTCTTC CASIPTVGLAGQGGSDEQFF
TRBJ1-1 - TRBV15 many TGTGCCACCAACAGAGTAGGCTCGAACACTGAAGCTTTCTTT CATNRVGSNTEAFF
TRBJ1-2 - TRBV19 - TGTGCCAGTACCCACCGGCTCCCCGGCAGCCATGGCTACACCTTC CASTHRLPGSHGYTF
TRBJ1-6 - TRBV2 - TGTGCCAGCAGACAGGAAGGCAATTCACCCCTCCACTTT CASRQEGNSPLHF
TRBJ2-5 - TRBV6-1 - TGTGCCAGCAGATCCTCAGCGGGTCCCGGGGAGACCCAGTACTTC CASRSSAGPGETQYF
TRBJ2-7 - TRBV7-9 few TGTGCCAGCAGCTTAGATCCAGTGAGCTACGAGCAGTACTTC CASSLDPVSYEQYF
TRBJ2-1 - TRBV28 few TGTGCCAGCAGCCAAACCCTCAGCTCCTACAATGAGCAGTTCTTC CASSQTLSSYNEQFF
TRBJ2-2 - TRBV12-3/TRBV12-4 few TGTGCCAGCACCGCGGGACAGTTAGCGGTGAGCACCGGGGAGCTGTTTTTT CASTAGQLAVSTGELFF
TRBJ2-5 - TRBV28 many TGTGCCAGCAGGACCGACACTCTGGGGAAGACCCAGTACTTC CASRTDTLGKTQYF
TRBJ1-1 TRBD1 TRBV6-2/TRBV6-3 many TGTGCCAGCAGTTTTGGACAGGACCCCTTGGGCACTGAAGCTTTCTTT CASSFGQDPLGTEAFF